The 20 T cell receptor beta chains below all came from one sample that was sequenced in a study of sequential checkpoint blockade in melanoma. The treatment is: randomized to nivolumab then ipilimumab (arm A) or the reverse (arm B). Repertoires were generated with immunoSEQ multiplex PCR, while TCRdb's copy carries only in-frame clones and drops some. The sample shows about 25,000 clones, roughly 80% of them seen only once. The input for sequencing was CD8+ T cells sorted from blood (inferred from file names), taken from a patient given nivolumab and ipilimumab in sequence. These receptors originate from a human donor with melanoma.

The rearrangement joins TRBV2 to TRBJ2-3, with 8 bases lining up with TRBD2. The CDR3 length is 16 residues. Germline V gene sequence: CDR1 SNHLY, CDR2 FYNNEI. Germline trimming cut 2 bases from V and 5 bases from J; bases unmatched to any gene: 9. CDR3 region: CASSEHPGGALDTQYF. The CDR3 DNA follows: TGTGCCAGCAGTGAACACCCCGGGGGGGCACTAGATACGCAGTATTTT.

The V call is TRBV6-6, the J call TRBJ2-7, with TRBD1 matching 9 bases. V was pared by 4 bases and J by 4 bases, with 5 bases of the junction left unmatched. The germline V gene has CDR1 MNHNY and CDR2 SVGAGI (reference sequence). CDR3 length equals 14 residues. The CDR3 here is CASSSGTGMYEQYF. CDR3 DNA sequence: TGTGCCAGCAGTTCCGGGACAGGGATGTACGAGCAGTACTTC.

The chain employs TRBV9 and TRBJ1-1, with TRBD1 as a possible D gene (6 bases). Trimming left V 6 bases short and J 1 base short, with 19 bases between. This CDR3 is 16 amino acids long. CDR1 and CDR2 (germline): SGDLS, YYNGEE. CDR3 nucleotides: TGTGCCAGCACTGAAAACAGGGAAGGGGGGAACACTGAAGCTTTCTTT. This codes for CASTENREGGNTEAFF.

The rearrangement uses TRBV30 and TRBJ2-7; 14 nucleotides line up with TRBD2. Germline V CDR1 and CDR2: GTSNPN, SVGIG (reference sequence). Trimming cost V 5 bases and J 7 bases; bases outside gene matches: 7. The CDR3 covers 14 residues. CDR3 in amino acids: CAWEGTSGSGEQYF. The CDR3 DNA follows: TGTGCCTGGGAAGGGACTAGCGGGAGTGGTGAGCAGTACTTC.

CDR3 sequence: CASSPRDSYEQFF. The CDR3 DNA reads TGTGCCAGCAGCCCTCGGGACAGCTATGAGCAGTTCTTC. V gene TRBV11-3 combines with J gene TRBJ2-1, with 7 bases matching TRBD1. Germline-derived CDR1 and CDR2 are SGHNT and YENEEA. This CDR3 has 13 residues. V trimming: 5 bases; J trimming: 8 bases; junction bases outside the gene matches: 6.

The chain carries TRBV28 and TRBJ2-7, with 7 bases identical to TRBD2. Unmatched junction bases numbered 10, after V lost 4 bases and J lost 7 bases. CDR1 and CDR2 from the germline V gene are MDHEN and SYDVKM. The CDR3 is 14 residues long. The CDR3 nucleotides are TGTGCCAGCAGTTCGTTGGCGGGAGCAGGAGAGCAGTACTTC. It codes for CASSSLAGAGEQYF. Full variable domain (outside the CDR3, taken from reference TRBV28 and TRBJ2-7): DVKVTQSSRYLVKRTGEKVFLECVQDMDHENMFWYRQDPGLGLRLIYFSYDVKMKEKGDIPEGYSVSREKKERFSLILESASTNQTSMYLCASSSLAGAGEQYFGPGTRLTVT.

The genes are TRBV4-2 and TRBJ2-7, with 7 bases lining up with TRBD1. The CDR3 contains 15 residues. Trimming at V came to 4 bases and at J to 4 bases, leaving 10 bases not matched to a gene. The germline V gene encodes CDR1 LGHNA and CDR2 YNFKEQ. CDR3 nucleotides: TGTGCCAGCAGCCTTTCCCCGGGACAGCTGTACGAGCAGTACTTC. Translation: CASSLSPGQLYEQYF.

The rearrangement links TRBV30 to TRBJ1-2; D possibly corresponds to TRBD1 (6 bases). V lost 2 bases and J lost 4, with 14 bases in between. Germline V gene lookup returns CDR1 GTSNPN and CDR2 SVGIG (reference sequence). The CDR3 is 14 residues long. The CDR3 bases are TGTGCCTGGAGTCGGGGGGGCGTCCCCTATGGCTACACCTTC. Protein sequence: CAWSRGGVPYGYTF.

This chain links TRBV13 with TRBJ2-1; 9 bases are a match to TRBD1. This CDR3 is 15 amino acids long. Germline V lookup: CDR1 PRHDT, CDR2 FYEKMQ (reference sequence). Trimming cost V 3 bases and J 3 bases; bases outside gene matches: 3. CDR3 nucleotides: TGTGCCAGCAGCTTCCAGGGACAGGGCTACAATGAGCAGTTCTTC. This gives the protein CASSFQGQGYNEQFF.

This rearrangement joins TRBV18 to TRBJ1-1; D is perhaps TRBD1 (5 bases). V was trimmed by 5 bases and J by 4 bases, leaving 14 bases between them. This CDR3 has 14 residues. CDR1 KGHSH and CDR2 LQKENI come from the germline V gene. The CDR3, as DNA: TGTGCCAGCTCAGGGAGGGGCGCGGGCACTGAAGCTTTCTTT. Encoded protein: CASSGRGAGTEAFF. Complete variable domain (other parts from reference TRBV18 and TRBJ1-1): NAGVMQNPRHLVRRRGQEARLRCSPMKGHSHVYWYRQLPEEGLKFMVYLQKENIIDESGMPKERFSAEFPKEGPSILRIQQVVRGDSAAYFCASSGRGAGTEAFFGQGTRLTVV.

J is TRBJ2-5 and V is TRBV16, with 7 bases identical to TRBD1. The CDR3 spans 13 residues. The V gene's germline CDR1 is KGHSY and CDR2 FQNENV. Trimming at V came to 7 bases and at J to 3 bases, leaving 5 bases not matched to a gene. The CDR3 protein is CASNRQGEETQYF. In DNA, the CDR3 is TGTGCCAGCAACCGACAGGGAGAAGAGACCCAGTACTTC.

The rearrangement links TRBV7-9 to TRBJ2-1; no clear D. This CDR3 is built from 13 residues. The V end was cut by 7 bases, the J end by 7 bases, with 14 bases between. The germline CDR1 and CDR2 sequences are SEHNR and FQNEAQ (reference sequence). CDR3 sequence (DNA): TGTGCCAGCAACCGGATTGGAGAGAATGAGCAGTTCTTC. It translates to CASNRIGENEQFF.

The J gene is TRBJ2-1, the V gene TRBV7-2; 12 bases line up with TRBD2. Trimming took 5 bases from V and 10 from J; bases not matched to a gene: 12. The germline V gene has CDR1 SGHTA and CDR2 FQGNSA. The CDR3 extends over 16 amino acids. Here the CDR3 DNA reads TGTGCCAGCAGCACGTCGGCTAGCGGGGGGGCCAGGGAGCAGTTCTTC. Translating it yields CASSTSASGGAREQFF.

This clone was seen only a few times. The J gene is TRBJ2-3, the V gene TRBV27; perhaps TRBD2 as D (6 bases). Germline V gene sequence: CDR1 MNHEY, CDR2 SMNVEV (reference sequence). The CDR3 is made up of 16 amino acids. V dropped 5 bases and J dropped 3 bases, with 18 bases sitting between them. The CDR3 reads CASSIFAGTYTDTQYF. DNA of the CDR3: TGTGCCAGCAGTATCTTTGCGGGGACTTATACAGATACGCAGTATTTT.

This chain uses TRBV15 with TRBJ1-1; 9 bases line up with TRBD1. CDR3 length: 12 amino acids. The J segment lost 5 bases and the V segment lost 8 bases, leaving 3 bases of the junction unmatched. Germline V CDR1 and CDR2: LNHNV, YYDKDF (reference sequence). DNA of the CDR3: TGTGCCACCCAGACAGGGGGGACTGAAGCTTTCTTT. Amino acids: CATQTGGTEAFF.

Note on this clone: The sample holds other DNA sequences that translate to the same CDR3. The V and J genes are TRBV5-1 and TRBJ1-1, with 7 bases matching TRBD1. The CDR3 length is 13 residues. The junction had 11 bases not matched to a gene; V was cut back by 4 bases and J by 11 bases. The germline V gene has CDR1 SGHRS and CDR2 YFSETQ. CDR3 DNA sequence: TGCGCCAGCAGCAGGACAGGCAAGAGTGAGGCTTTCTTT. This encodes CASSRTGKSEAFF. The variable domain in full, with the rest retrieved from reference TRBV5-1 and TRBJ1-1, is KAGVTQTPRYLIKTRGQQVTLSCSPISGHRSVSWYQQTPGQGLQFLFEYFSETQRNKGNFPGRFSGRQFSNSRSEMNVSTLELGDSALYLCASSRTGKSEAFFGQGTRLTVV.

The rearrangement links TRBV4-3 to TRBJ1-3, with D maybe TRBD1 (5 bases). V was clipped by 0 bases and J by 0 bases, with 12 bases between them. The CDR3 consists of 17 residues. Per the germline V gene, CDR1 is LGHNA and CDR2 is YSLEER. The CDR3 region has the DNA TGCGCCAGCAGCCAAGATAGGCAGGGCTACTCTGGAAACACCATATATTTT. Translation gives CASSQDRQGYSGNTIYF.

The V gene is TRBV27, the J gene TRBJ2-7; TRBD1 matches 9 bases. Germline assignment: CDR1 MNHEY and CDR2 SMNVEV (reference sequence). The CDR3 has 13 residues. V lost 5 bases, J lost 3 bases, and 2 bases stayed unmatched. Here the CDR3 reads CASSPGQGYEQYF. DNA for the CDR3: TGTGCCAGCAGTCCGGGACAGGGCTACGAGCAGTACTTC.

CDR3 DNA sequence: TGTGCCAGCAGTTCCCTCTCCGACACCACCTACGAGCAGTACTTC. This gives the protein CASSSLSDTTYEQYF. The gene calls are TRBV28 and TRBJ2-7; D gene ambiguous. Germline lookup yields CDR1 MDHEN and CDR2 SYDVKM. The CDR3 has 15 residues. The V and J ends lost 4 bases and 2 bases respectively, with 15 bases between them. Together with reference TRBV28 and TRBJ2-7, the CDR3 gives the full variable domain: DVKVTQSSRYLVKRTGEKVFLECVQDMDHENMFWYRQDPGLGLRLIYFSYDVKMKEKGDIPEGYSVSREKKERFSLILESASTNQTSMYLCASSSLSDTTYEQYFGPGTRLTVT.

The rearrangement uses TRBV7-2 and TRBJ2-7; D possibly corresponds to TRBD2 (6 bases). V lost 1 base, J lost 0 bases, and 16 bases lay in between. The germline CDR1 and CDR2 sequences are SGHTA and FQGNSA. The CDR3 consists of 17 residues. The CDR3 is CASSLETLAGISYEQYF. The CDR3 DNA reads as TGTGCCAGCAGCTTAGAGACCTTGGCGGGAATCTCCTACGAGCAGTACTTC.